The clone carrying this TCR beta chain was detected once. The sample is drawn from a study of sequential checkpoint blockade in melanoma. For the study at large: Both treatment sequences were followed by maintenance nivolumab.

The germline CDR1 and CDR2 sequences are SGHTA and FQGNSA. The trim removed 5 bases at V and 0 bases at J, leaving 4 bases unmatched. The CDR3 extends over 15 amino acids. This table comes from immunoSEQ multiplex PCR, and its TCRdb copy is limited to in-frame clones, with some not included. The repertoire holds around 13,000 clones, with less than 80% as singletons. Treatment given: randomized to nivolumab then ipilimumab (arm A) or the reverse (arm B). DNA-damaging chemotherapy had not been given to any patient beforehand. The TCR originated in a human donor with melanoma. Material: CD8+ T cells sorted from blood (inferred from file names), obtained from a patient given nivolumab and ipilimumab in sequence. The chain recombines TRBV7-2 with TRBJ2-7, with 10 nucleotides matching TRBD1. CDR3: CASSRGQGPSYEQYV. The DNA of the CDR3 is TGTGCCAGCAGCCGGGGACAGGGGCCCTCCTACGAGCAGTACGTC.